This T cell receptor (beta chain) was documented in a study of CD8 T cells in Susac syndrome (dated by TCRdb to between 2017 and 2020). About the study as a whole: The study used repertoire sequencing to test whether antigen drove CD8+ T cell activation and differentiation in Susac syndrome. Clonality of the CD8+ T cell repertoire was compared between about a dozen healthy donors, 14 Susac syndrome patients and 15 multiple sclerosis patients. What the work shows at the level of the full study, not this receptor alone: The number of individuals in the TCR sequencing and HLA analysis was recognized as being relatively small.

RNA was extracted using the RNeasy kit, and about 0.5 to 1 ug of the RNA was reverse transcribed with random hexamers. The immunoSEQ multiplex PCR assay, which covers 54 Vbeta and 13 Jbeta segments, was used to amplify TCR beta CDR3 regions. Bias from PCR amplification was corrected by using a synthetic template baseline for primer optimization and for computational correction. The published analysis was carried out like this. Reads were annotated to V, D and J genes according to IMGT and were analyzed with immunoSEQ Analyzer, with only productive sequences retained. Clonality was calculated as one minus the Shannon entropy normalized by log2 of the number of productive unique sequences. Public and private clones were assessed among the 100 most prevalent clones of each patient and control. Clones were defined as Susac-specific if absent from the healthy and MS cohorts, from 1052 published viral clones and from other ImmuneACCESS disease sequences. TCRdb applied fastp at Q25 and MiXCR to the public reads, then kept only in-frame beta chains. Rows are unified per CDR3 protein, each entry keeping the most common DNA and genes. V and J calls and clone size were set by TCRdb, not the authors. A total of 40,000 to 60,000 distinct CDR3 sequences appear in this sample, around 93% of them only once. Jointly, the top ten make up 0.5% to 0.6% of the sample.

This clonotype has just one count. Its antigen remains unidentified. No qualities accompany the bases; no much larger clone lies one base away. One read alone provides weak support. High-throughput TCR beta sequencing profiled peripheral blood CD8+ and CD4+ T cells from healthy donors, Susac syndrome patients and multiple sclerosis patients. Treatment-naive patients with stable or active relapsing-remitting disease fulfilling revised McDonald criteria were used as multiple sclerosis controls. CD8+ TEMRA cells were enriched by FACS, while bulk CD8+ and CD4+ T cells were purified by magnetic negative isolation. Blood was drawn into EDTA tubes, processed within 24 hours, and PBMCs were isolated by density gradient centrifugation. PBMCs intended for TCR sequencing were cryopreserved in liquid nitrogen and thawed later in a water bath at 37 degrees C. A purity of at least 90% was achieved for sorted or isolated CD4+, CD8+ and CD8+ TEMRA cells.

CDR1 and CDR2 are drawn from the germline V gene (reference sequence): DFQATT, SNEGSKA. Its CDR3 holds 13 amino acids, cysteine through phenylalanine. The retained sequence is limited to the CDR3, 39 bases, with the frame set at the first base. V drops 5 bases and J drops 3 bases, leaving 11 bases in between. Sequenced input: CD8+ T cells from PBMCs. This TCR came from a human donor with multiple sclerosis. The sequence joins TRBV20-1 to TRBJ1-5; the D segment could be TRBD1, given 5 matching bases. CDR3 region: CSAEDSLNQPQHF. In nucleotide form, the sequence is TGCAGTGCTGAAGACAGCCTCAATCAGCCCCAGCATTTT.